The present entry profiles one T cell receptor beta chain with its context. These data are taken from a study of metastatic and nonmetastatic thyroid tumors. As handled by the study authors: Clinicopathological groups supplied CDR3 differences that were used to build a distant-metastasis classifier for papillary thyroid cancer. Using MiXCR, TCRdb re-called clones from the PCR reads. These V and J calls are TCRdb output, not the study's own analysis. The data contain roughly 14,000 clones, around 28% of them seen just once; the ten biggest clones take up roughly 19%. Patients were all untreated before their thyroid surgery. V shed 5 bases and J shed 2 bases, with 29 bases lying between them. The CDR3 is made up of 19 amino acids. Per the germline V gene, CDR1 is DFQATT and CDR2 is SNEGSKA (reference sequence).

The V gene is TRBV20-1, the J gene TRBJ2-3; weak D call: TRBD2 (6 bases). The source material was tumor tissue. This receptor was obtained from a female donor with papillary thyroid cancer or a benign thyroid nodule (not recorded which). Some clones in this sample may be carry-over from other donors' samples. CDR3 DNA sequence: TGCAGTGCTCATAGACTAACGGAGGGCGACCAACTATACACAGATACGCAGTATTTT. It yields the protein CSAHRLTEGDQLYTDTQYF.